The clone carrying this T cell receptor beta chain was counted a few times. Authors of the study amplified TCR beta CDR3 regions from RNA transcripts. HTBI primers drove first-round RT-PCR of the TCR CDR3. TCRdb reprocessed the multiplex PCR reads with MiXCR, giving one entry per CDR3 protein. The sample shows approximately 620,000 distinct CDR3 sequences, approximately 15% of them seen only once. This sample was taken from a study of T cells in Graves' hyperthyroidism and ophthalmopathy. The CDR3 contains 15 residues. V lost 3 bases to trimming and J lost 4 bases, with 12 bases between them. CDR1 KGHDR and CDR2 SFDVKD come from the germline V gene.

This clonotype originated in a middle-aged woman with Graves' ophthalmopathy. The sample consisted of blood. The chain recombines TRBV24-1 with TRBJ1-5, with D tentatively TRBD1 (5 bases). The CDR3 is CATSDPGTGNQPQHF. The DNA for the CDR3 is TGTGCCACCAGTGATCCCGGGACCGGTAATCAGCCCCAGCATTTT.